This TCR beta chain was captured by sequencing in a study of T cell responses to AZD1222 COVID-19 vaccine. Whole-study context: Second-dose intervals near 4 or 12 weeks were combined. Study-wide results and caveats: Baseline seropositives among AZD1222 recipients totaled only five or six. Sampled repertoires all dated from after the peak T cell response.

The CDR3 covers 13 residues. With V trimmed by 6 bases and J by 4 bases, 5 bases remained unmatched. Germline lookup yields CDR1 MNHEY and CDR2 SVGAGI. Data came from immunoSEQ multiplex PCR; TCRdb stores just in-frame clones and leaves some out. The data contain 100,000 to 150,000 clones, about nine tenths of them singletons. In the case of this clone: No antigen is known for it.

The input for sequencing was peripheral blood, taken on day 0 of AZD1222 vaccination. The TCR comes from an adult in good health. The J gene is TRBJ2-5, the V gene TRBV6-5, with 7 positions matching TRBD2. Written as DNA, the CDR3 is TGTGCCAGCAGCCCGGGGAGGGGAGAGACCCAGTACTTC. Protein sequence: CASSPGRGETQYF.